This T cell receptor (beta chain) came from a study of T cell responses to AZD1222 COVID-19 vaccine. Study-wide background: Second-dose schedules of about 4 or about 12 weeks were combined.

Study outcomes and limitations: Researchers took repertoire samples only after the peak T cell response had come. There were mostly white British donors and more females than males, and clonal diversity was possibly underestimated. Spike-specific TCR repertoires showed rising breadth and depth after two AZD1222 doses.

Assay used: immunoSEQ multiplex PCR; TCRdb lists only in-frame clones, some missing. The table lists some 100,000 clones, around 90% of them singletons. The CDR3 runs 14 residues. The V gene lost 5 bases and the J gene lost 1 base, with 9 bases spanning the gap. Germline V gives CDR1 MNHEY, CDR2 SVGAGI. In regard to this clone: Its antigen is unidentified.

The clonotype was recovered from an adult in good health. This chain links TRBV6-5 with TRBJ1-5; D is undetermined. This specimen consisted of peripheral blood, obtained on day 0 of AZD1222 vaccination. CDR3 protein: CASSRKGSNQPQHF. Written as DNA, the CDR3 is TGTGCCAGCAGTAGAAAAGGGAGCAATCAGCCCCAGCATTTT.